This TCR beta chain is drawn from a study of CD8 T cells in Susac syndrome. This clonotype is a singleton in its sample. TEMRA cells were FACS-enriched and CD8+ and CD4+ T cells negatively isolated. This CDR3 has 13 amino acids. Germline-derived CDR1 and CDR2 are DFQATT and SNEGSKA (reference sequence). Trimming pared 5 bases from V and 4 bases from J, leaving 14 bases between. When the RNA was reverse transcribed, random hexamers were used with an input of roughly 0.5 to 1 ug. TCRdb processed the immunoSEQ multiplex PCR reads anew with MiXCR; each CDR3 protein has one entry. The data show a few hundred thousand distinct CDR3 sequences, roughly 90% seen once.

The rearrangement uses TRBV20-1 and TRBJ1-2; D is uncertain. Sample: CD8+ T cells from PBMCs. The receptor was derived from a human donor with multiple sclerosis. The CDR3 sequence: CSAGGSWGYGYTF. CDR3 nucleotide sequence: TGCAGTGCTGGAGGCAGTTGGGGCTATGGCTACACCTTC.